This T cell receptor beta chain was documented in a study of PD-L1 blockade in urothelial cancer. Across the study: It was at 3 weeks (second dose) and 6 weeks after treatment start that blood was analyzed. The study's findings and limits: Durable-benefit patients showed greater tumor-associated blood clone expansion at 3 weeks.

CDR3 length: 13 residues. The ends were cut back, 1 base at V and 7 bases at J, with 8 bases in the middle. The V gene's germline CDR1 is MDHEN and CDR2 SYDVKM. Assay: immunoSEQ multiplex PCR; the TCRdb copy retains only in-frame clones and omits some. Among 65,000 to 80,000 clones listed, 85% to 90% were seen once. About this clone itself: Antigen unknown.

Time point of the sample: pretreatment peripheral blood. The receptor was isolated from a man between 65 and 85 years old with urothelial cancer. This sample comprised PBMCs, obtained around atezolizumab (anti-PD-L1) treatment. The chain links TRBV28 to TRBJ2-1; D gene ambiguous. The CDR3 protein is CASSLSLPNEQFF. The CDR3 region has the DNA TGTGCCAGCAGTTTATCACTTCCTAATGAGCAGTTCTTC. The full variable domain, rest sourced from reference TRBV28 and TRBJ2-1, is DVKVTQSSRYLVKRTGEKVFLECVQDMDHENMFWYRQDPGLGLRLIYFSYDVKMKEKGDIPEGYSVSREKKERFSLILESASTNQTSMYLCASSLSLPNEQFFGPGTRLTVL.